The 21 T cell receptor beta chains below come from one sample, sequenced in a study of blood T cell repertoires in COVID-19. Generated by immunoSEQ multiplex PCR, the TCRdb table keeps only in-frame clones and is missing some. The sample lists under 250,000 clones; roughly 88% were seen once. Sequenced: peripheral blood. The source is a man aged 50-59 years with active or convalescent COVID-19.

The V gene is TRBV15, the J gene TRBJ2-2, with TRBD1 as a possible D gene (7 bases). This CDR3 region has 15 residues. Trimming stripped 8 bases from V and 2 bases from J, with 15 bases between. In germline, CDR1 is LNHNV, CDR2 YYDKDF (reference sequence). In DNA form, the CDR3 reads TGTGCCACCCAGGGGGGACCCTTAAACACCGGGGAGCTGTTTTTT. Translation: CATQGGPLNTGELFF.

The chain links TRBV5-1 to TRBJ1-3; 8 bases are shared with TRBD1. The junction had 1 base not matched to a gene; V was cut back by 5 bases and J by 0 bases. The V gene's germline CDR1 is SGHRS and CDR2 YFSETQ. This CDR3 has 14 residues. CDR3 protein: CASSTGGSGNTIYF. For the CDR3, the DNA is TGCGCCAGCAGTACAGGGGGCTCTGGAAACACCATATATTTT.

The V gene is TRBV20-1, the J gene TRBJ1-5, with D maybe TRBD1 (5 bases). V was pared by 3 bases and J by 2 bases, with 11 bases between. The CDR3 runs 14 residues. Germline-derived CDR1 and CDR2 are DFQATT and SNEGSKA (reference sequence). For the CDR3, the DNA is TGCAGTGCTAGTTCGGTAGGGGGCAATCAGCCCCAGCATTTT. This gives the protein CSASSVGGNQPQHF.

The chain couples TRBV28 to TRBJ1-1; D unresolved. The CDR3 has 13 residues. The ends were cut back, 3 bases at V and 0 bases at J, with 5 bases in the middle. Germline CDR1 is MDHEN and CDR2 is SYDVKM. CDR3: CASSFPVNTEAFF. The CDR3 DNA is TGTGCCAGCAGTTTTCCGGTGAACACTGAAGCTTTCTTT.

The rearrangement links TRBV13 to TRBJ1-2, with D perhaps TRBD1 (5 bases). Germline V lookup: CDR1 PRHDT, CDR2 FYEKMQ (reference sequence). The CDR3 has 14 residues. Trimming pared 8 bases from V and 8 bases from J, leaving 21 bases between. The CDR3 bases are TGTGCCAGCTGGAGGGCCGGGGGTTCATCCGGCTACACCTTC. This codes for CASWRAGGSSGYTF.

The chain carries TRBV7-9 and TRBJ2-2; 8 bases line up with TRBD2. V shed 4 bases, J shed 4 bases, and the junction held 5 bases outside the gene matches. In germline, CDR1 is SEHNR, CDR2 FQNEAQ (reference sequence). The CDR3 consists of 15 residues. DNA of the CDR3: TGTGCCAGCAGCTCCCGGACTAGCTTCACCGGGGAGCTGTTTTTT. Its translation is CASSSRTSFTGELFF.

The table lists this clone with a few counts. Within the sample, other DNA sequences also encode this same CDR3. This rearrangement joins TRBV2 to TRBJ1-2, with D possibly TRBD1 on 6 matching bases. V lost 3 bases and J 7 bases, leaving 12 bases between the germline ends. Looked up from germline, CDR1 is SNHLY and CDR2 is FYNNEI. CDR3 length equals 13 residues. CDR3 sequence: CASSDRGTLGYTF. CDR3 nucleotides: TGTGCCAGCAGTGATAGGGGGACCCTTGGCTACACCTTC.

V gene TRBV28 combines with J gene TRBJ2-1; 7 bases line up with TRBD2. Germline CDR1 and CDR2: MDHEN and SYDVKM. The CDR3 spans 13 residues. V lost 5 bases, J lost 5 bases, and 3 bases stayed unmatched. The CDR3 nucleotides read TGTGCCAGCAGTGGGGGGGGAAACAATGAGCAGTTCTTC. Its protein product is CASSGGGNNEQFF. The entire variable domain, with the rest obtained from reference TRBV28 and TRBJ2-1, is as follows: DVKVTQSSRYLVKRTGEKVFLECVQDMDHENMFWYRQDPGLGLRLIYFSYDVKMKEKGDIPEGYSVSREKKERFSLILESASTNQTSMYLCASSGGGNNEQFFGPGTRLTVL.

This clone was seen only once. The rearrangement links TRBV28 to TRBJ2-3, with TRBD2 identical over 8 bases. CDR3 length equals 17 residues. Germline CDR1 is MDHEN and CDR2 is SYDVKM. Trimming at V came to 3 bases and at J to 4 bases, leaving 12 bases not matched to a gene. Here the CDR3 reads CASSFLREAQGPDTQYF. In nucleotides, the CDR3 is TGTGCCAGCAGTTTTTTGCGGGAGGCCCAGGGCCCAGATACGCAGTATTTT. Complete variable domain (other parts from reference TRBV28 and TRBJ2-3): DVKVTQSSRYLVKRTGEKVFLECVQDMDHENMFWYRQDPGLGLRLIYFSYDVKMKEKGDIPEGYSVSREKKERFSLILESASTNQTSMYLCASSFLREAQGPDTQYFGPGTRLTVL.

The gene calls are TRBV10-3 and TRBJ1-2; maybe TRBD1 (6 bases). The germline V gene has CDR1 ENHRY and CDR2 SYGVKD. Between the trimmed V and J ends, which lost 0 bases and 2 bases, there was a span of 16 bases. The CDR3 has 17 amino acids. The chain's CDR3 is CAISESIVDRNNYGYTF. The CDR3 nucleotides are TGTGCCATCAGTGAGTCAATTGTGGACAGAAACAACTATGGCTACACCTTC.

The J gene is TRBJ1-1, the V gene TRBV7-3; 8 bases are a match to TRBD1. J was trimmed by 7 bases and V by 5 bases; bases with no gene match: 6. The CDR3 has 13 residues. The germline gives CDR1 SGHTA, CDR2 FQGTGA. The CDR3 DNA is TGTGCCAGCAGCCCTCAGGGGGCCTATGAAGCTTTCTTT. It specifies CASSPQGAYEAFF.

This clone was seen only once. The chain employs TRBV4-2 and TRBJ2-3; the D gene is possibly TRBD2 (5 bases). Per germline, CDR1 LGHNA and CDR2 YNFKEQ. V was shortened by 0 bases and J by 6 bases, with 19 bases between the two germline ends. The CDR3 extends over 17 amino acids. CDR3 sequence (DNA): TGTGCCAGCAGCCAAGATCATCTCGGGCTAGCTAGGGATACGCAGTATTTT. It codes for CASSQDHLGLARDTQYF.

The chain uses TRBV5-1 and TRBJ2-2, with 7 positions matching TRBD2. Germline V lookup: CDR1 SGHRS, CDR2 YFSETQ. CDR3 length equals 15 residues. J lost 0 bases, V lost 4 bases, and 3 bases had no gene match. CDR3 DNA: TGCGCCAGCAGCCCGGGAGGTTCGAACACCGGGGAGCTGTTTTTT. It specifies CASSPGGSNTGELFF.

The chain carries TRBV28 and TRBJ2-7; D is perhaps TRBD2 (6 bases). V gave up 6 bases and J gave up 8 bases, with 20 bases separating them. Germline values: CDR1 MDHEN, CDR2 SYDVKM. The CDR3 spans 14 residues. Written as DNA, the CDR3 is TGTGCCAGCAGACGTCCGGGACTGCAGGGCAAGCAGTACTTC. Protein sequence: CASRRPGLQGKQYF.

The sample holds one count of this clone. The V and J genes are TRBV2 and TRBJ2-2; D might be TRBD2 (5 bases). Germline CDR1 and CDR2: SNHLY and FYNNEI. The CDR3 is made up of 13 amino acids. The V gene lost 8 bases and the J gene lost 4 bases, with 11 bases spanning the gap. Here the CDR3 reads CASRRHGTGELFF. CDR3 DNA: TGTGCCAGCCGGAGGCACGGCACCGGGGAGCTGTTTTTT.

The chain combines TRBV5-1 with TRBJ2-2; D not resolved. Germline lookup yields CDR1 SGHRS and CDR2 YFSETQ. The length of the CDR3 is 15 residues. Trimming pared 0 bases from V and 5 bases from J, leaving 11 bases between. The CDR3: CASSLDSRLTGELFF. The CDR3 DNA reads TGCGCCAGCAGCTTGGACAGCCGCCTTACCGGGGAGCTGTTTTTT.

The V gene is TRBV4-1, the J gene TRBJ2-1, with D possibly being TRBD2 (5 bases). This CDR3 is built from 15 residues. Trimming left V 0 bases short and J 10 bases short, with 16 bases between. Germline V gene sequence: CDR1 MGHRA, CDR2 YSYEKL. The CDR3 region is CASSQERDYLVEQFF. CDR3 bases: TGCGCCAGCAGCCAAGAGAGAGACTATCTAGTCGAGCAGTTCTTC.

The J gene is TRBJ1-4, the V gene TRBV4-2; 8 bases agree with TRBD1. In germline, CDR1 is LGHNA, CDR2 YNFKEQ. V lost 0 bases, J lost 7 bases, and 7 bases stayed unmatched. This CDR3 has 16 residues. This chain's CDR3 is CASSQENGQGFEKLFF. The CDR3 nucleotides read TGTGCCAGCAGCCAAGAGAACGGACAGGGTTTTGAAAAACTGTTTTTT.

The CDR3 reads CASSLLDRAGNEQFF. In nucleotides, the CDR3 is TGTGCCAGCAGCTTGTTGGACAGGGCGGGCAATGAGCAGTTCTTC. This sequence joins TRBV5-6 and TRBJ2-1, with 8 bases fitting TRBD1. The V segment lost 1 base and the J segment 6 bases; nucleotides outside the gene matches: 6. CDR1 SGHDT and CDR2 YYEEEE come from the germline V gene. This CDR3 contains 15 residues.

This chain joins TRBV28 and TRBJ2-3, with 7 bases identical to TRBD2. The CDR3 spans 16 residues. Germline assignment: CDR1 MDHEN and CDR2 SYDVKM. J was trimmed by 4 bases and V by 5 bases; bases with no gene match: 12. CDR3 DNA: TGTGCCAGCAGTACGGCGCGGGAGCTCCGGGCAGATACGCAGTATTTT. Encoded protein: CASSTARELRADTQYF. The entire variable domain, with the rest obtained from reference TRBV28 and TRBJ2-3, is as follows: DVKVTQSSRYLVKRTGEKVFLECVQDMDHENMFWYRQDPGLGLRLIYFSYDVKMKEKGDIPEGYSVSREKKERFSLILESASTNQTSMYLCASSTARELRADTQYFGPGTRLTVL.

V gene TRBV5-6 combines with J gene TRBJ1-1; 7 nucleotides agree with TRBD1. The CDR3 has 15 amino acids. V was pared by 4 bases and J by 1 base, with 7 bases of the junction left unmatched. CDR1 and CDR2 (germline): SGHDT, YYEEEE. CDR3 in amino acids: CASSDAGTANTEAFF. The CDR3 coding sequence is TGTGCCAGCAGCGACGCCGGGACAGCGAACACTGAAGCTTTCTTT.